Following are 15 T cell receptor beta chains from one sample sequenced in a study of PD-1 blockade in classical Hodgkin lymphoma. Assay used: immunoSEQ multiplex PCR; TCRdb lists only in-frame clones, some missing. The data contain 100,000 or so clones, about 89% of them seen just once; the ten biggest clones take up under 8%. No patient escaped relapse after autologous stem cell transplantation, and brentuximab vedotin exposure varied. Here the sequenced sample was peripheral blood mononuclear cells (PBMCs), taken before the second cycle of nivolumab. Every receptor here comes from a human donor with classical Hodgkin lymphoma.

The rearrangement joins TRBV21-1 to TRBJ1-5. TRBV21-1 is a recognized pseudogene. This CDR3 spans 13 amino acids. In nucleotides, the CDR3 is TGTGCCAGCAGCAAAGGTACGGTTCAGCCCCAGCATTTT. This gives the protein CASSKGTVQPQHF.

The rearrangement joins TRBV29-1 to TRBJ2-6, with D maybe TRBD2 (6 bases). Germline V CDR1 and CDR2: SQVTM, ANQGSEA. The CDR3 loop spans 16 amino acids. V was cut by 0 bases and J by 0 bases, with 9 bases left in between. This CDR3 is CSVEDLGGSGANVLTF. CDR3 coding DNA: TGCAGCGTTGAAGATCTGGGGGGCTCTGGGGCCAACGTCCTGACTTTC.

The chain uses TRBV9 and TRBJ2-5; 7 bases are shared with TRBD2. Unmatched junction bases numbered 11, after V lost 4 bases and J lost 5 bases. The CDR3 consists of 15 residues. Germline V CDR1 and CDR2: SGDLS, YYNGEE. In DNA form, the CDR3 reads TGTGCCAGCAGCCCGTCGGGCGGGGGTTGGGAGACCCAGTACTTC. It is translated as CASSPSGGGWETQYF.

The chain uses TRBV7-2 and TRBJ2-2, with TRBD1 identical over 8 bases. The length of the CDR3 is 16 residues. Looked up from germline, CDR1 is SGHTA and CDR2 is FQGNSA. V lost 2 bases and J lost 6; bases outside the gene matches: 8. The CDR3 loop is CASSLPGQGLSGELFF. CDR3 in DNA: TGTGCCAGCAGCTTACCCGGACAGGGTCTATCCGGGGAGCTGTTTTTT.

The chain combines TRBV2 with TRBJ1-5; D uncertain. Germline V gives CDR1 SNHLY, CDR2 FYNNEI. The CDR3 is 14 residues long. The germline V and J ends were trimmed by 5 bases and 4 bases, with 12 bases remaining between them. This CDR3 reads CASSKTEPNQPQHF. The CDR3 DNA reads TGTGCCAGCAGTAAGACGGAACCTAATCAGCCCCAGCATTTT.

The rearrangement links TRBV7-2 to TRBJ2-2; a weak D match, TRBD1 (6 bases). CDR3 length: 16 residues. In germline, CDR1 is SGHTA, CDR2 FQGNSA. The ends were cut back, 2 bases at V and 6 bases at J, with 16 bases in the middle. The CDR3: CASSLMGASSSGELFF. In nucleotides, the CDR3 is TGTGCCAGCAGCTTAATGGGGGCAAGTTCGTCCGGGGAGCTGTTTTTT.

This clone was picked up one time. This chain links TRBV9 with TRBJ1-2; the match to TRBD1 covers 7 bases. The germline V gene has CDR1 SGDLS and CDR2 YYNGEE. There are 13 residues in the CDR3. Trimming took 3 bases from V and 3 from J; bases not matched to a gene: 2. In nucleotides, the CDR3 is TGTGCCAGCAGCGACGGACAGGACTATGGCTACACCTTC. It specifies CASSDGQDYGYTF.

J is TRBJ2-1 and V is TRBV25-1; 7 positions agree with TRBD1. Germline trimming cut 3 bases from V and 8 bases from J; bases unmatched to any gene: 10. This CDR3 has 15 amino acids. From germline, CDR1 is MGHDK and CDR2 SYGVNS. The CDR3 is CASSDPRGLRDEQFF. The CDR3 DNA is TGTGCCAGCAGTGACCCCAGGGGGTTACGCGATGAGCAGTTCTTC.

This chain joins TRBV11-2 and TRBJ2-7, with D possibly TRBD2 on 6 matching bases. Trimming cost V 5 bases and J 7 bases, with 21 bases left between them. The CDR3 contains 15 residues. Germline V gene lookup returns CDR1 SGHAT and CDR2 FQNNGV. The CDR3: CASSKRSGPMGEQYF. CDR3 coding DNA: TGTGCCAGCAGCAAAAGAAGCGGGCCGATGGGGGAGCAGTACTTC.

This chain joins TRBV7-9 and TRBJ2-3; no firm D call. Germline loops: CDR1 SEHNR, CDR2 FQNEAQ (reference sequence). V lost 5 bases and J 4 bases, leaving 13 bases between the germline ends. This CDR3 has 14 residues. CDR3 nucleotides: TGTGCCAGCAGCCATCCCTTTGAGGCAGATACGCAGTATTTT. Protein: CASSHPFEADTQYF.

The chain couples TRBV4-3 to TRBJ2-1; tentatively, D is TRBD1 (6 bases). CDR3 length equals 16 residues. V was cut by 0 bases and J by 2 bases, with 11 bases left in between. The germline gives CDR1 LGHNA, CDR2 YSLEER. CDR3 in amino acids: CASSQDLGATYNEQFF. The CDR3 DNA sequence: TGCGCCAGCAGCCAAGATCTGGGGGCAACCTACAATGAGCAGTTCTTC.

The CDR3 reads CASSLRTPGLDTQYF. For the CDR3, the DNA is TGTGCCAGCAGTTTAAGGACTCCAGGTTTAGATACGCAGTATTTT. This rearrangement joins TRBV27 to TRBJ2-3; TRBD2 might be the D (5 bases). CDR3 size: 15 residues. V lost 2 bases and J 5 bases, leaving 14 bases between the germline ends. Germline lookup yields CDR1 MNHEY and CDR2 SMNVEV (reference sequence).

CDR3: CASKHWWGMNTEAFF. CDR3 sequence (DNA): TGTGCCAGTAAGCACTGGTGGGGGATGAACACTGAAGCTTTCTTT. The rearrangement uses TRBV19 and TRBJ1-1, with a tentative D call TRBD1 (5 bases). The germline V gene encodes CDR1 LNHDA and CDR2 SQIVND (reference sequence). This CDR3 has 15 residues. V lost 7 bases, J lost 0 bases, and 15 bases lay in between.

The V gene is TRBV7-9, the J gene TRBJ1-6; D uncertain. The ends were cut back, 0 bases at V and 8 bases at J, with 14 bases in the middle. Germline V gene data show CDR1 as SEHNR and CDR2 as FQNEAQ (reference sequence). CDR3 length: 16 residues. The CDR3 loop reads CASSLALAFRDSPLHF. Here the CDR3 DNA reads TGTGCCAGCAGCTTAGCCCTGGCTTTTAGGGATTCACCCCTCCACTTT.

This clone has only a few counts. The J gene is TRBJ1-1, the V gene TRBV30; no firm D call. With 3 bases removed from V and 4 bases from J, the gap between germline ends came to 6 bases. The CDR3 sequence is 11 residues long. Germline lookup yields CDR1 GTSNPN and CDR2 SVGIG (reference sequence). CDR3 region: CAWSLATEAFF. CDR3 DNA: TGTGCCTGGAGCCTTGCCACTGAAGCTTTCTTT.